A selection of T cell receptor beta chains follows, all from one sample in a study of blood T cell repertoires in COVID-19. The assay was immunoSEQ multiplex PCR, and TCRdb's table has in-frame clones only and misses some. The sample contains some 260,000 clones, about 86% of which appear only once. The sequencing input was peripheral blood. Receptor source: a man older than 75 with acute or convalescent COVID-19. Each CDR3 is given with its conserved first and last residue. A D gene is named only where the DNA matches it firmly. Some rows mark clone size as missing; the rest say once, few, many or name a class of expanded clone.

clone_size: -; d_call: TRBD2; v_call: TRBV7-3; j_call: TRBJ2-4; cdr3_aa: CASSLTSGTGNIQYF; cdr3_nt: TGTGCCAGCAGCTTGACTAGCGGGACGGGAAACATTCAGTACTTC
clone_size: -; d_call: TRBD1; v_call: TRBV7-9; j_call: TRBJ2-3; cdr3_aa: CASSLGQGETDTQYF; cdr3_nt: TGTGCCAGCAGCTTGGGACAGGGAGAGACAGATACGCAGTATTTT
clone_size: -; d_call: TRBD1; v_call: TRBV2; j_call: TRBJ1-4; cdr3_aa: CASSDGGGDEKLFF; cdr3_nt: TGTGCCAGCAGTGACGGAGGGGGCGATGAAAAACTGTTTTTT
clone_size: -; d_call: -; v_call: TRBV5-1; j_call: TRBJ1-5; cdr3_aa: CASSLSGVPLNSSNQPQHF; cdr3_nt: TGCGCCAGCAGCTTGTCGGGTGTGCCTCTCAATTCTAGCAATCAGCCCCAGCATTTT
clone_size: -; d_call: TRBD1; v_call: TRBV28; j_call: TRBJ1-5; cdr3_aa: CASSTTGAYSNQPQHF; cdr3_nt: TGTGCCAGCAGTACGACAGGGGCCTATAGCAATCAGCCCCAGCATTTT
clone_size: -; d_call: TRBD2; v_call: TRBV5-4; j_call: TRBJ2-2; cdr3_aa: CASSLNLAGGPSGELFF; cdr3_nt: TGTGCCAGCAGCTTGAACTTAGCGGGGGGGCCTTCCGGGGAGCTGTTTTTT
clone_size: -; d_call: TRBD1; v_call: TRBV4-1; j_call: TRBJ1-5; cdr3_aa: CASSPGTGLSNQPQHF; cdr3_nt: TGCGCCAGCAGCCCTGGGACAGGACTCTCAAATCAGCCCCAGCATTTT
clone_size: -; d_call: TRBD1; v_call: TRBV7-9; j_call: TRBJ1-2; cdr3_aa: CASSSDRVHNYGYTF; cdr3_nt: TGTGCCAGCAGCTCGGACAGGGTTCATAACTATGGCTACACCTTC
clone_size: -; d_call: TRBD2; v_call: TRBV7-3; j_call: TRBJ2-1; cdr3_aa: CASSLRGGRADNEQFF; cdr3_nt: TGTGCCAGCAGCTTAAGAGGCGGGAGGGCAGACAATGAGCAGTTCTTC
clone_size: -; d_call: TRBD1; v_call: TRBV9; j_call: TRBJ2-7; cdr3_aa: CASSVHHRGSDEQYF; cdr3_nt: TGTGCCAGCAGCGTACATCACAGGGGAAGCGACGAGCAGTACTTC
clone_size: once; d_call: TRBD1; v_call: TRBV7-8; j_call: TRBJ1-2; cdr3_aa: CASSLYRTGQRGGYTF; cdr3_nt: TGTGCCAGCAGCTTATATCGGACAGGTCAACGGGGGGGCTACACCTTC
clone_size: -; d_call: -; v_call: TRBV6-6; j_call: TRBJ1-1; cdr3_aa: CASKHNFDSVTEAFF; cdr3_nt: TGTGCCAGCAAGCACAACTTCGACAGTGTGACTGAAGCTTTCTTT
clone_size: -; d_call: -; v_call: TRBV28; j_call: TRBJ1-5; cdr3_aa: CASSLEDRSNQPQHF; cdr3_nt: TGTGCCAGCAGCCTCGAGGACAGAAGTAATCAGCCCCAGCATTTT
clone_size: -; d_call: -; v_call: TRBV6-6; j_call: TRBJ1-1; cdr3_aa: CASTPLGPNTEAFF; cdr3_nt: TGTGCCAGCACCCCTTTGGGGCCCAACACTGAAGCTTTCTTT
clone_size: once; d_call: TRBD1; v_call: TRBV11-2; j_call: TRBJ2-7; cdr3_aa: CASSLTGTVSYEQYF; cdr3_nt: TGTGCCAGCAGCTTAACGGGGACAGTCTCCTACGAGCAGTACTTC
clone_size: -; d_call: -; v_call: TRBV27; j_call: TRBJ1-2; cdr3_aa: CASKREGHYGYTF; cdr3_nt: TGTGCCAGCAAACGGGAAGGCCACTATGGCTACACCTTC
clone_size: -; d_call: -; v_call: TRBV11-2; j_call: TRBJ1-5; cdr3_aa: CASSLDRGGNQPQHF; cdr3_nt: TGTGCCAGCAGCTTAGATAGGGGCGGCAATCAGCCCCAGCATTTT
clone_size: -; d_call: TRBD1; v_call: TRBV9; j_call: TRBJ2-7; cdr3_aa: CASSVDLDRAYEQYF; cdr3_nt: TGTGCCAGCAGCGTAGACCTCGACAGGGCTTACGAGCAGTACTTC
clone_size: -; d_call: TRBD1; v_call: TRBV27; j_call: TRBJ1-1; cdr3_aa: CASSLSTGFNTEAFF; cdr3_nt: TGTGCCAGCAGTTTATCGACAGGGTTTAACACTGAAGCTTTCTTT
clone_size: -; d_call: TRBD2; v_call: TRBV20-1; j_call: TRBJ2-7; cdr3_aa: CSASNSGRAYEQYF; cdr3_nt: TGCAGTGCTAGTAATAGCGGGAGAGCCTACGAGCAGTACTTC
clone_size: -; d_call: -; v_call: TRBV27; j_call: TRBJ2-2; cdr3_aa: CASSFSSPNTGELFF; cdr3_nt: TGTGCCAGCAGTTTCTCTAGTCCGAACACCGGGGAGCTGTTTTTT
clone_size: -; d_call: -; v_call: TRBV6-1; j_call: TRBJ1-5; cdr3_aa: CASSQDPRESNQPQHF; cdr3_nt: TGTGCCAGCAGTCAAGATCCCAGGGAAAGCAATCAGCCCCAGCATTTT
clone_size: -; d_call: -; v_call: TRBV4-1; j_call: TRBJ1-5; cdr3_aa: CASSLYSTEINSNQPQHF; cdr3_nt: TGCGCCAGCAGCCTCTACTCTACAGAAATCAATAGCAATCAGCCCCAGCATTTT
clone_size: -; d_call: -; v_call: TRBV27; j_call: TRBJ2-7; cdr3_aa: CASSLARSYEQYF; cdr3_nt: TGTGCCAGCAGCCTAGCGCGCTCCTACGAGCAGTACTTC
clone_size: -; d_call: TRBD1; v_call: TRBV4-1; j_call: TRBJ1-4; cdr3_aa: CASSLRSGDRREKLFF; cdr3_nt: TGCGCCAGCAGCTTACGAAGCGGGGACAGGAGAGAAAAACTGTTTTTT
clone_size: -; d_call: -; v_call: TRBV7-2; j_call: TRBJ2-3; cdr3_aa: CASSFYSSTDTQYF; cdr3_nt: TGTGCCAGCAGCTTTTACAGCTCCACAGATACGCAGTATTTT
clone_size: -; d_call: -; v_call: TRBV2; j_call: TRBJ2-7; cdr3_aa: CASSEAGAQGYEQYF; cdr3_nt: TGTGCCAGCAGTGAAGCGGGGGCGCAAGGGTACGAGCAGTACTTC
clone_size: -; d_call: -; v_call: TRBV27; j_call: TRBJ1-5; cdr3_aa: CASRKTDSGPQHF; cdr3_nt: TGTGCCAGCAGAAAGACGGACTCTGGGCCCCAGCATTTT
clone_size: -; d_call: -; v_call: TRBV29-1; j_call: TRBJ2-3; cdr3_aa: CSVPSAATDTQYF; cdr3_nt: TGCAGCGTCCCCTCAGCGGCCACAGATACGCAGTATTTT
clone_size: -; d_call: -; v_call: TRBV2; j_call: TRBJ1-1; cdr3_aa: CASSEAEVTEAFF; cdr3_nt: TGTGCCAGCAGTGAGGCGGAGGTCACTGAAGCTTTCTTT
clone_size: -; d_call: TRBD1; v_call: TRBV5-1; j_call: TRBJ1-1; cdr3_aa: CASYPTGQNTEAFF; cdr3_nt: TGCGCCAGCTATCCGACAGGGCAGAACACTGAAGCTTTCTTT
clone_size: once; d_call: -; v_call: TRBV5-4; j_call: TRBJ1-4; cdr3_aa: CASSLGRTPTTNEKLFF; cdr3_nt: TGTGCCAGCAGCTTGGGCCGGACACCAACAACTAATGAAAAACTGTTTTTT
clone_size: -; d_call: TRBD1; v_call: TRBV4-2; j_call: TRBJ1-4; cdr3_aa: CASSQAFRDRDEKLFF; cdr3_nt: TGTGCCAGCAGCCAAGCATTCCGGGACAGGGATGAAAAACTGTTTTTT
clone_size: once; d_call: TRBD2; v_call: TRBV19; j_call: TRBJ2-1; cdr3_aa: CASSLIAGVRDEQFF; cdr3_nt: TGTGCCAGTAGTCTCATAGCGGGGGTGAGAGATGAGCAGTTCTTC
clone_size: -; d_call: TRBD2; v_call: TRBV11-2; j_call: TRBJ2-3; cdr3_aa: CASSPGVAGVDTQYF; cdr3_nt: TGTGCCAGCAGCCCCGGGGTAGCGGGGGTAGATACGCAGTATTTT
clone_size: -; d_call: TRBD2; v_call: TRBV6-6; j_call: TRBJ2-1; cdr3_aa: CASSYRREGRYNEQFF; cdr3_nt: TGTGCCAGCAGTTACAGGCGGGAGGGCCGTTACAATGAGCAGTTCTTC
clone_size: -; d_call: TRBD2; v_call: TRBV29-1; j_call: TRBJ2-7; cdr3_aa: CSVDPLAGVSYEQYF; cdr3_nt: TGCAGCGTTGATCCCTTAGCGGGAGTTTCCTACGAGCAGTACTTC
clone_size: -; d_call: -; v_call: TRBV5-1; j_call: TRBJ2-5; cdr3_aa: CASSLTVLRGETQYF; cdr3_nt: TGCGCCAGCAGCTTAACAGTGCTCAGGGGAGAGACCCAGTACTTC
clone_size: once; d_call: TRBD1; v_call: TRBV7-3; j_call: TRBJ2-2; cdr3_aa: CASSGQGPNTGELFF; cdr3_nt: TGTGCCAGCTCAGGACAGGGTCCGAACACCGGGGAGCTGTTTTTT
clone_size: -; d_call: -; v_call: TRBV7-2; j_call: TRBJ1-1; cdr3_aa: CASSRSLGTEAFF; cdr3_nt: TGTGCCAGCAGCAGGTCCCTAGGCACTGAAGCTTTCTTT
clone_size: -; d_call: TRBD1; v_call: TRBV6-1; j_call: TRBJ1-5; cdr3_aa: CASSEGGQGGQPQHF; cdr3_nt: TGTGCCAGCAGTGAAGGGGGACAGGGGGGCCAGCCCCAGCATTTT
clone_size: -; d_call: TRBD1; v_call: TRBV6-2/TRBV6-3; j_call: TRBJ2-7; cdr3_aa: CASSRTTDRGGEQYF; cdr3_nt: TGTGCCAGCAGCCGAACGACCGACAGGGGGGGGGAGCAGTACTTC
clone_size: -; d_call: TRBD1; v_call: TRBV7-2; j_call: TRBJ1-1; cdr3_aa: CASSPAGRLTGMNTEAFF; cdr3_nt: TGTGCCAGCAGCCCCGCGGGCCGCCTGACAGGGATGAACACTGAAGCTTTCTTT
clone_size: few; d_call: -; v_call: TRBV7-2; j_call: TRBJ1-4; cdr3_aa: CASSLSGGATNEKLFF; cdr3_nt: TGTGCCAGCAGCTTATCTGGCGGAGCAACTAATGAAAAACTGTTTTTT